Below, one TCR beta chain is given with its context. What antigen it recognizes has not been identified. No quality values exist for individual bases; no much larger clone is one base distant. The data are from a study of naive and memory T cell subsets (dated by TCRdb to about 2017). General notes on the study: The study applied an open-source, UMI-based TCR alpha and beta sequencing pipeline to sorted naive and memory peripheral blood T cell subsets. IgG serology results and the functional CMV T cell responses were in complete agreement. RNA was DNase-treated and reverse transcribed with TCR constant-region primers, mostly using SuperScript III.

The protocol used for the library was UMI-ligation and nested PCR. The beta constant-region primer consisted of an equimolar mixture of two oligonucleotides that together covered TRBC1 and TRBC2. The ligated cDNA went through four rounds of PCR with nested alpha and beta constant-region primers together with the SP2 primer. A single-stranded oligonucleotide containing the SP2 primer and a 12-nucleotide UMI was joined to the 3' end of the cDNA by T4 RNA ligase 1. The ligation reaction was incubated at 16°C for about 18-24 hours. PCR2 was typically performed as a SYBR Green qPCR and was stopped at a predetermined threshold so that over-amplification was prevented. All purifications after the first were performed with Agencourt AMPure XP magnetic beads. Libraries were quantified by Qubit and checked on a TapeStation, with a main peak expected near 650 bp. Pooled libraries were sequenced on an Illumina MiSeq using v2 2x251 paired-end kits, and typically about 0.9-2 million reads were obtained per sample. Each sample library was pooled at approximately 4 nM, and about 5-8% PhiX was included to improve cluster recognition. The study's own analysis went as follows. Decombinator assigned V and J genes to Demultiplexor-processed FASTQ reads by tag matching, allowing a single base-pair mismatch. Collapsinator relied on UMIs to fix sequencing errors as well as frequency errors caused by PCR heterogeneity. TCRs were translated and CDR3s were extracted from the conserved cysteine to the FGXG phenylalanine by CDR3Translator, with non-productive sequences being flagged. Repertoires were subsampled to equal numbers of UMI-defined TCRs before Gini, Shannon entropy and inverse Simpson indices were calculated. Power-law fits to clonotype abundance distributions were performed by maximum likelihood within the linear range. On one naive CD8 sample, the pipeline and MIGEC gave similar UMI counts, unique TCR numbers and clonal distributions. A set of 6,000 to 8,000 CMV-associated CDR3 sequences, compiled from VDJdb and a published dataset, was used to search the repertoires. TCRdb's own reprocessing of the public reads used fastp at Q25 and MiXCR and kept productive beta chains. Duplicate CDR3 protein sequences are folded into a single record with the most common DNA and genes. The V and J calls and clone size are TCRdb's, not the authors'. This sample lists around 130,000 distinct CDR3 sequences; 30% to 45% were detected once. The top ten hold 0.9% of the sample.

Overall study outcomes, separate from this receptor: The repertoire findings for the naive and memory subsets could not be validated against a ground truth because none was available. After error correction, over 85% of naive TCR sequences appeared only once, giving much steeper abundance distributions than memory subsets. A power law was followed by TCR abundance, with an exponent that differed between naive and memory subsets but was consistent across the three individuals. In both CD4 and CD8 cells, the Gini index increased while Shannon and inverse Simpson diversity decreased from naive through CM, EM and EMRA. RNA-based TCR counts may be affected by expression changes linked to T cell activation and differentiation. Each clonotype was defined as a single alpha or beta chain sequence rather than as a paired alpha/beta receptor.

From the second PCR step on, the TCR alpha and beta chain libraries were amplified in separate reactions. The CMV status of each donor was determined by measuring IFNgamma production from CD4+ T cells after fresh PBMCs had been stimulated overnight with CMV viral lysate. Using Miltenyi beads, CD4 T cells were first positively selected, and CD8 T cells were then positively selected from the CD4-negative fraction. After staining for CD3, CD4, CD8, CD45RA, CD27 and a live/dead dye, cells were sorted on a BD Aria II into four subsets based on CD45RA and CD27. Blood came from three healthy volunteers, each fractionated into CD4 and CD8 T cells and then into four differentiation subsets. Around 0.11 L of peripheral blood was collected from each donor, and PBMC were isolated from the blood using Ficoll-Paque PLUS density-gradient centrifugation. The sorted cells were lysed in RLT buffer, after which RNA was extracted using a Qiagen RNeasy kit and kept at -80 degrees C.

The V end loses 0 bases and the J end loses 4 bases, and a stretch of 13 bases separates them. From the cysteine through the phenylalanine, the CDR3 covers 15 amino acids. Only the CDR3 DNA stays, 45 bases, in frame from base 1. The CDR1 and CDR2 encoded by the germline V gene are LGHNA and YSLEER. This TCR was sampled from a human donor in good health. The V gene is TRBV4-3 and the J gene is TRBJ2-7; no D segment can be confidently identified. Sequenced: central memory CD4+ T cells from blood. Reading the label with the study, this specimen's cell subset or site is: central memory, CD45RA- CD27+. The CDR3 protein sequence reads: CASSQDRGDLYEQYF. The nucleotides are TGCGCCAGCAGCCAAGATCGTGGGGATTTGTACGAGCAGTACTTC.